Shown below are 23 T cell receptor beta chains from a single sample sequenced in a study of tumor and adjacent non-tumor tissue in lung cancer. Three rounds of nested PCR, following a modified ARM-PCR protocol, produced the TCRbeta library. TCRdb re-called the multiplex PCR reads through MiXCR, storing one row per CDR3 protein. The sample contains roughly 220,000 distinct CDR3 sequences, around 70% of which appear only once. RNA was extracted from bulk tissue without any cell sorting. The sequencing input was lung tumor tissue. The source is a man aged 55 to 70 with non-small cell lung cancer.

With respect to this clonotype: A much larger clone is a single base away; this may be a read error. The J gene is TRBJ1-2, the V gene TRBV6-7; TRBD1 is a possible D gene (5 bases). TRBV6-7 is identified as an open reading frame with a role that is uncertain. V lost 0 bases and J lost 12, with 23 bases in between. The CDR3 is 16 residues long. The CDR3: CASSYSNVRGPAGNTF. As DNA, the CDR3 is TGTGCCAGCAGTTACTCGAATGTAAGGGGACCGGCGGGCAACACCTTC.

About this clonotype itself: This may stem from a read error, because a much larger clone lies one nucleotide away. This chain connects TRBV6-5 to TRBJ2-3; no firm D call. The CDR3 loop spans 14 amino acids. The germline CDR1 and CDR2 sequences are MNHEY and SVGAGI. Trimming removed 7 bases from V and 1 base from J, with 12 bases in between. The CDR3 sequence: CASKSVRGTDTQYF. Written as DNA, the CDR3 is TGTGCCAGCAAATCTGTGAGAGGCACAGATACGCAGTATTTT.

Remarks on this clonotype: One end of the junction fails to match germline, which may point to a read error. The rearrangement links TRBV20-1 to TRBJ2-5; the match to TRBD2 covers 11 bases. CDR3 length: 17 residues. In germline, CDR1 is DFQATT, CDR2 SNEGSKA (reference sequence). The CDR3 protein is CSTRNLETSGAALPQYF. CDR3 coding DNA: TGCAGTACTAGAAATCTGGAGACTAGCGGGGCGGCGCTTCCCCAGTACTTC.

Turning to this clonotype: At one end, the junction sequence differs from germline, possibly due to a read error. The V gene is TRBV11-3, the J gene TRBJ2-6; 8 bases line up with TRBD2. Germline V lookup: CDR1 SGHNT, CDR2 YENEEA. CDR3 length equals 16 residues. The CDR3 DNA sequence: TGTGCCAGCAGCTCTAGCGGGCTATCCGGGGCCAACGTCATGACTTTT. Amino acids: CASSSSGLSGANVMTF.

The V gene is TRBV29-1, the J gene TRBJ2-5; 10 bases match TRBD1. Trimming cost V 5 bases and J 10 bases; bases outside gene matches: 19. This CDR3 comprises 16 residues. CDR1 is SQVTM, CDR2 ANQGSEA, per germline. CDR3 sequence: CSVQTWTGGQEDDQYF. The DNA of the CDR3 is TGCAGCGTTCAAACCTGGACAGGGGGTCAAGAAGACGACCAGTACTTC.

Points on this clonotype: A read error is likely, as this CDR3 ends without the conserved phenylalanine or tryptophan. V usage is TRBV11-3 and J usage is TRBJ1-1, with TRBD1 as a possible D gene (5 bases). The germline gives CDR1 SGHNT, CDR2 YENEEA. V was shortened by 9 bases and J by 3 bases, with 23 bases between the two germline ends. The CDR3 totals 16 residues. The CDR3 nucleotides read TGTGCCAGAAGTGGACGGTCAGGGACCGGTGACACTGAAGCTTTCTCT. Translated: CARSGRSGTGDTEAFS.

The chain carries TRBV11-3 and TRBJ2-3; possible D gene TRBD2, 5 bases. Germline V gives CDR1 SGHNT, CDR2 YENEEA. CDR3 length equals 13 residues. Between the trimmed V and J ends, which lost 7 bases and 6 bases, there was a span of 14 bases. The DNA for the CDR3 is TGTGCCAGCAATCCAAGGTGGGAGGATACGCAGTATTTT. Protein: CASNPRWEDTQYF.

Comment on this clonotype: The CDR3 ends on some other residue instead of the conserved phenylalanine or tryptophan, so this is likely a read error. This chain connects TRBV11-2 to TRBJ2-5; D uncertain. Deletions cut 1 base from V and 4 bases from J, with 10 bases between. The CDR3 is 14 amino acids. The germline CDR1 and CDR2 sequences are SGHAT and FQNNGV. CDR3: CASSLGSSAETQYL. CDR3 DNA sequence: TGTGCCAGCAGCTTAGGATCCAGTGCAGAGACCCAGTACTTG.

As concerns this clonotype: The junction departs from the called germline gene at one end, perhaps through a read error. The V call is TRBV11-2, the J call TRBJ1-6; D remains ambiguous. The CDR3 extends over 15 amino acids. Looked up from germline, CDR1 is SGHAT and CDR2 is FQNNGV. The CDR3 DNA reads TGTGCCAACAGCTTACAGCAGGAGTGTAATTCACCCCTCCACTTT. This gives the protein CANSLQQECNSPLHF. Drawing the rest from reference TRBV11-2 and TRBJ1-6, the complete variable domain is EAGVAQSPRYKIIEKRQSVAFWCNPISGHATLYWYQQILGQGPKLLIQFQNNGVVDDSQLPKDRFSAERLKGVDSTLKIQPAKLEDSAVYLCANSLQQECNSPLHFGNGTRLTVT.

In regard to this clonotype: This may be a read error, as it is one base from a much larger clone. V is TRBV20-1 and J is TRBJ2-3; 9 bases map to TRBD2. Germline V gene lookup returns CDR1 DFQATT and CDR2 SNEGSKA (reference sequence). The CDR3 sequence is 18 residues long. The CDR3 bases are TGCAGTGCTATCCCCCTTAGCGGGAGCCTGCGTAGCACAGATAAGCAGTATTTT. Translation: CSAIPLSGSLRSTDKQYF.

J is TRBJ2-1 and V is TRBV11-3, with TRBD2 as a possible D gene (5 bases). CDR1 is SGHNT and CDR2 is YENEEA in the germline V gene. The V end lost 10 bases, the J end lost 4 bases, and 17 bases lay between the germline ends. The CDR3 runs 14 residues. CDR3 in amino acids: CANSFGEQYNEQFF. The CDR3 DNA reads TGTGCCAACAGTTTTGGGGAGCAATACAATGAGCAGTTCTTC.

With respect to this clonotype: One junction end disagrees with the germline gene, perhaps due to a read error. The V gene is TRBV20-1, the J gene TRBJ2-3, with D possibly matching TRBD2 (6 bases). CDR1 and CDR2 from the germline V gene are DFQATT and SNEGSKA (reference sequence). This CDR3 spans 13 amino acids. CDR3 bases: TGCAGTGCTAGTCGACTAGACACAGATATGCAGTATTTT. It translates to CSASRLDTDMQYF.

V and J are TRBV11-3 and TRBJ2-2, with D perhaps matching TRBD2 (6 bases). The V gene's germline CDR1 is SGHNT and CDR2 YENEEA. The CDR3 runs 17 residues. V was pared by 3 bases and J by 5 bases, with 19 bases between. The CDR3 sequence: CASSFPLELAGTGELFF. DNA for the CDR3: TGTGCCAGCAGCTTTCCCCTGGAACTAGCAGGTACCGGGGAGCTGTTTTTT. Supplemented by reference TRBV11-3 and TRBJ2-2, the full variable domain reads EAGVVQSPRYKIIEKKQPVAFWCNPISGHNTLYWYLQNLGQGPELLIRYENEEAVDDSQLPKDRFSAERLKGVDSTLKIQPAELGDSAVYLCASSFPLELAGTGELFFGEGSRLTVL.

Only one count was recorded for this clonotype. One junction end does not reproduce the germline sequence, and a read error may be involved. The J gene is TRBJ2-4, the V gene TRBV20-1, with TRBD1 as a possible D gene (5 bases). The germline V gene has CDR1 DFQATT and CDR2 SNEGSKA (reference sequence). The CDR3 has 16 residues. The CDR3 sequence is CGAREPQDLAKNIQYF. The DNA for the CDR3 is TGCGGTGCTAGAGAACCACAGGATCTAGCCAAAAACATTCAGTACTTC.

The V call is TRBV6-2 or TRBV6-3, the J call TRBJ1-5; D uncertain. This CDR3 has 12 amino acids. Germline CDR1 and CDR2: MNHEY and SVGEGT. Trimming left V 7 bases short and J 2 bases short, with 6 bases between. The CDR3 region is CASNPRNQPQHF. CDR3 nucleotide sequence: TGTGCCAGCAACCCCCGCAATCAGCCCCAGCATTTT.

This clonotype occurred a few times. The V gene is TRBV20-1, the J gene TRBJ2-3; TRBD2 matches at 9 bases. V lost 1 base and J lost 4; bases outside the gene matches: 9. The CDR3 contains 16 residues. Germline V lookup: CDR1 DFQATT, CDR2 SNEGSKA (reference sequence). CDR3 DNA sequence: TGCAGTGCTAGAGCGGGGCGGGGGGGCCAGGCAGATACGCAGTATTTT. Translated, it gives CSARAGRGGQADTQYF.

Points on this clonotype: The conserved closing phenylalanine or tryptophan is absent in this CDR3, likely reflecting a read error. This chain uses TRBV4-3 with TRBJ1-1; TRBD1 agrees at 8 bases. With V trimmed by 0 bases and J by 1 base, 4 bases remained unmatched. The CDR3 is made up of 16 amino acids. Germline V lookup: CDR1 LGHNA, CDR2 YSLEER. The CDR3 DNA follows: TGCGCCAGCAGCCAAGATCGCGGGACAGGGAACACTGAAGCTTTCCTT. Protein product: CASSQDRGTGNTEAFL.

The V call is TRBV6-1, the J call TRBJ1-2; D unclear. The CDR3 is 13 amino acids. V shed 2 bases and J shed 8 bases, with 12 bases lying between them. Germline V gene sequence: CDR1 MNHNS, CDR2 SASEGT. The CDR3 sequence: CASSELVVWGYTF. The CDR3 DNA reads TGTGCCAGCAGTGAACTGGTAGTCTGGGGCTACACCTTC.

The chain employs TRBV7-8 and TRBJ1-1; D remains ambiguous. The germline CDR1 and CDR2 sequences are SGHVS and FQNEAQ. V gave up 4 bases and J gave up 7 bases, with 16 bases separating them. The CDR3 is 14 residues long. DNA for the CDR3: TGTGCCAGCAGCTCCTTAGGGCAAGCTGGTGAAGCTTTCTTT. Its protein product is CASSSLGQAGEAFF.

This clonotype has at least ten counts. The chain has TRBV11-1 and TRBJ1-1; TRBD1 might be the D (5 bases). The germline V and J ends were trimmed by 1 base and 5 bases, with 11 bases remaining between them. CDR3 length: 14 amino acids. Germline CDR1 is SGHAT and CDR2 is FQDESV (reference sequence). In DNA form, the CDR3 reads TGTGCCAGCAGCTTAGAGGCAGGGCGGACTGAAGCTTTCTTT. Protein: CASSLEAGRTEAFF.

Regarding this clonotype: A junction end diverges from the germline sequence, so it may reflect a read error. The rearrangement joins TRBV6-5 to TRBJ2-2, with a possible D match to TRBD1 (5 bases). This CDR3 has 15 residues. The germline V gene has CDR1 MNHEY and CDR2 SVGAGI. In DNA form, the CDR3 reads TGTGCCAGCAGTGGGGCAGGTCTATTAGCCGGGCAGCTGTTTTTT. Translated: CASSGAGLLAGQLFF.

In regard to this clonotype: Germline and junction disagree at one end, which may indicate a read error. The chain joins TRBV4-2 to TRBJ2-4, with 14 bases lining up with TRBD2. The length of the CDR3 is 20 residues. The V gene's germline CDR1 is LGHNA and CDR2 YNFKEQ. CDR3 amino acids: CVSSQDRGLAGAPFKNIQYF. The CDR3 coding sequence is TGTGTCAGCAGCCAAGATCGGGGACTAGCGGGGGCCCCCTTCAAAAACATTCAGTACTTC.

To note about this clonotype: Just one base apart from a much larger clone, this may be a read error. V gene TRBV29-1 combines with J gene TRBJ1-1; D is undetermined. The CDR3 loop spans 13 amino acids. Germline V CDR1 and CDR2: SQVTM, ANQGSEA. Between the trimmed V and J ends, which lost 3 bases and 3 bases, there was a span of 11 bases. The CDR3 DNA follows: TGCAGCGTTGAGTCACAGATGGACACTGAAGCTTTCTTT. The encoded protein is CSVESQMDTEAFF.